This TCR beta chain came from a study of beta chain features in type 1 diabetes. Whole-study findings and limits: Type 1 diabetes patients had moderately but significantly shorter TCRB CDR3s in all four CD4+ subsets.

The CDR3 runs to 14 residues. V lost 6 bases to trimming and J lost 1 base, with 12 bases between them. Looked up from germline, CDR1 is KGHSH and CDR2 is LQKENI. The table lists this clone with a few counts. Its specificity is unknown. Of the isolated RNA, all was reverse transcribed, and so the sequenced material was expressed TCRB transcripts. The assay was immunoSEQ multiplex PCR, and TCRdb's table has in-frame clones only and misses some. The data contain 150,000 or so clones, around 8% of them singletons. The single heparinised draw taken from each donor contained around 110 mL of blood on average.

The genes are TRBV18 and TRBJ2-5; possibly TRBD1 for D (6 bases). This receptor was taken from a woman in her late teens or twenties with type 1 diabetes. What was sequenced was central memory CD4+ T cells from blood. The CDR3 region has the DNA TGTGCCAGCTCGGGGACACCTTCCCAAGAGACCCAGTACTTC. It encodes CASSGTPSQETQYF.